A selection of T cell receptor beta chains follows, all from one sample in a study of cytomegalovirus exposure and HLA in healthy donors. Assay used: immunoSEQ multiplex PCR; TCRdb lists only in-frame clones, some missing. The table includes 130,000 or so clones, 77% detected once. Sequenced sample: PBMCs. The receptors shown here come from a male donor in good health and CMV-seropositive. The CDR3 runs from the conserved cysteine through the conserved F or W. The D gene is left open where the match is weak. A clone size is listed for some rows: how often the clone was seen (once, few, many), or a class if it is expanded.

J: TRBJ2-1; D: TRBD2; V: TRBV10-3; size: .; DNA: TGTGCCATCAGTGAGAGCCGCGGGAGCTACAATGAGCAGTTCTTC; CDR3: CAISESRGSYNEQFF
J: TRBJ1-1; D: .; V: TRBV28; size: .; DNA: TGTGCCAGCCTCCGTCACACTGAAGCTTTCTTT; CDR3: CASLRHTEAFF
J: TRBJ2-7; D: .; V: TRBV6-1; size: .; DNA: TGTGCCAGCAGTGTTAGCGGTAACTACGAGCAGTACTTC; CDR3: CASSVSGNYEQYF
J: TRBJ2-7; D: TRBD2; V: TRBV28; size: .; DNA: TGTGCCAGCAGCCTCGGGGGGGGCCACGAGCAGTACTTC; CDR3: CASSLGGGHEQYF
J: TRBJ2-3; D: .; V: TRBV10-3; size: .; DNA: TGTGCCATCAGTGAGTCAACAGCTGCTACGTCAGATACGCAGTATTTT; CDR3: CAISESTAATSDTQYF
J: TRBJ2-7; D: TRBD1; V: TRBV28; size: .; DNA: TGTGCCAGCAACATAGGTAGGGGGCCCTCCTACGAGCAGTACTTC; CDR3: CASNIGRGPSYEQYF
J: TRBJ2-2; D: .; V: TRBV30; size: .; DNA: TGTGCCTGGACCTCCGGGACTTTGACCGGGGAGCTGTTTTTT; CDR3: CAWTSGTLTGELFF
J: TRBJ2-5; D: TRBD1; V: TRBV15; size: .; DNA: TGTGCCACCAGCAGAGATAAGGGACAGGGCCTAGAGACCCAGTACTTC; CDR3: CATSRDKGQGLETQYF
J: TRBJ2-7; D: TRBD2; V: TRBV10-1; size: .; DNA: TGCGCCAGAACTCTAGCGGGAGCCCCCTCCGAGCAGTACTTC; CDR3: CARTLAGAPSEQYF
J: TRBJ2-7; D: .; V: TRBV28; size: .; DNA: TGTGCCAGCAGTCCCGGAACGGGTCCCTACGAGCAGTACTTC; CDR3: CASSPGTGPYEQYF
J: TRBJ2-5; D: .; V: TRBV10-1; size: few; DNA: TGCGCCAGCAGTGAGCTTGAGGATCACCAAGAGGCCCAGTACTTC; CDR3: CASSELEDHQEAQYF
J: TRBJ2-3; D: .; V: TRBV29-1; size: few; DNA: TGCAGCGTTGAAGAGACAGCTAGCACAGATACGCAGTATTTT; CDR3: CSVEETASTDTQYF
J: TRBJ2-4; D: .; V: TRBV2; size: once; DNA: TGTGCCAGCAGTCAGAACACAGGGTTCATTCAGTACTTC; CDR3: CASSQNTGFIQYF
J: TRBJ2-7; D: .; V: TRBV9; size: few; DNA: TGTGCCAGCAGCGTATTTGCGGGTAGTACGAACGAGCAGTACTTC; CDR3: CASSVFAGSTNEQYF
J: TRBJ2-1; D: TRBD2; V: TRBV11-2; size: .; DNA: TGTGCCAGCAGCCGACTAGCTGGGGGAGTCGGCGAGCAGTTCTTC; CDR3: CASSRLAGGVGEQFF
J: TRBJ2-5; D: .; V: TRBV13; size: few; DNA: TGTGCCAGCAGCTTAAACGGACCAGGGAAGGTCGAAGAGACCCAGTACTTC; CDR3: CASSLNGPGKVEETQYF
J: TRBJ2-3; D: TRBD1; V: TRBV2; size: .; DNA: TGTGCCAGCAGTGACGCCTCAGGGGGCCCAGATACGCAGTATTTT; CDR3: CASSDASGGPDTQYF
J: TRBJ2-1; D: .; V: TRBV13; size: .; DNA: TGTGCCAGCAGCCTGAACCCCTCCCAGGGGTTCGACAATGAGCAGTTCTTC; CDR3: CASSLNPSQGFDNEQFF
J: TRBJ1-6; D: .; V: TRBV30; size: .; DNA: TGTGCCTGGAGTGTTGTCAGCGGGTTCGGGGCCCTCCACTTT; CDR3: CAWSVVSGFGALHF
J: TRBJ2-2; D: .; V: TRBV5-1; size: few; DNA: TGCGCCAGCAGTTTCGCCCCGGACACCGGGGAGCTGTTTTTT; CDR3: CASSFAPDTGELFF
J: TRBJ1-2; D: .; V: TRBV7-9; size: .; DNA: TGTGCCAGCAGCCTCCTGGAGCTAGGGGTCTATGGCTACACCTTC; CDR3: CASSLLELGVYGYTF
J: TRBJ1-1; D: .; V: TRBV28; size: .; DNA: TGTGCCAGCAGTTCACAGGTTCGAGGCACTGAAGCTTTCTTT; CDR3: CASSSQVRGTEAFF
J: TRBJ1-2; D: TRBD1; V: TRBV5-4; size: .; DNA: TGTGCCAGCAGCTATGGACAGGGGGGCTATGGCTACACCTTC; CDR3: CASSYGQGGYGYTF
J: TRBJ1-2; D: TRBD1; V: TRBV6-1; size: .; DNA: TGTGCCACAGGACAGGGTATTGACTATGGCTACACCTTC; CDR3: CATGQGIDYGYTF
J: TRBJ2-7; D: .; V: TRBV6-5; size: .; DNA: TGTGCCAGCAGTCCCGGCTTCCATATTGCGGGCGAGCAGTACTTC; CDR3: CASSPGFHIAGEQYF
J: TRBJ1-1; D: TRBD1; V: TRBV30; size: once; DNA: TGTGCCTGGACTCCCGGGACAGCGAACACTGAAGCTTTCTTT; CDR3: CAWTPGTANTEAFF
J: TRBJ2-5; D: TRBD2; V: TRBV11-1; size: .; DNA: TGTGCCAGCAGCTCACTCACCGGGACTAGCGGACAAGAGACCCAGTACTTC; CDR3: CASSSLTGTSGQETQYF
J: TRBJ1-1; D: TRBD1; V: TRBV9; size: .; DNA: TGTGCCAGCAGCGTAGAACAGGGGGTGGCTGAAGCTTTCTTT; CDR3: CASSVEQGVAEAFF
J: TRBJ2-7; D: .; V: TRBV5-1; size: once; DNA: TGCGCCAGCGGGCAGAGCTCCTACGAGCAGTACTTC; CDR3: CASGQSSYEQYF
J: TRBJ2-7; D: TRBD1; V: TRBV11-2; size: few; DNA: TGTGCCAGCAGCCGCGGGACAGGTCCCTACGAGCAGTACTTC; CDR3: CASSRGTGPYEQYF
J: TRBJ2-1; D: TRBD1; V: TRBV7-2; size: few; DNA: TGTGCCAGCAGCTTAGCTTCAGGGGGCATCAATGAGCAGTTCTTC; CDR3: CASSLASGGINEQFF
J: TRBJ2-7; D: .; V: TRBV7-8; size: .; DNA: TGTGCCAGCAGCTGGACCAGTGGACAGAACTACGAGCAGTACTTC; CDR3: CASSWTSGQNYEQYF
J: TRBJ1-1; D: .; V: TRBV15; size: .; DNA: TGTGCCACCAGCAGAGATGAGATTGTGAGAAACACTGAAGCTTTCTTT; CDR3: CATSRDEIVRNTEAFF
J: TRBJ1-3; D: .; V: TRBV2; size: few; DNA: TGTGCCAGCAGTGAACTAGCTGGAAACACCATATATTTT; CDR3: CASSELAGNTIYF
J: TRBJ2-1; D: TRBD2; V: TRBV5-5; size: .; DNA: TGTGCCAGCAGCTCGCCTCAGGGGAATCTAGCGGGAACTCGGAGAGAGCAGTTCTTC; CDR3: CASSSPQGNLAGTRREQFF
J: TRBJ2-2; D: TRBD1; V: TRBV5-1; size: .; DNA: TGCGCCAGCAAACGGGGACAGGGGGACACCGGGGAGCTGTTTTTT; CDR3: CASKRGQGDTGELFF
J: TRBJ1-5; D: .; V: TRBV19; size: once; DNA: TGTGCCACCTCTCCCCCACAGGGATTTAGCAATCAGCCCCAGCATTTT; CDR3: CATSPPQGFSNQPQHF
J: TRBJ1-4; D: TRBD1; V: TRBV9; size: once; DNA: TGTGCCAGCAGCACCCCCGGGACAGGGCACGAAAAACTGTTTTTT; CDR3: CASSTPGTGHEKLFF
J: TRBJ1-1; D: TRBD1; V: TRBV29-1; size: .; DNA: TGCAGTATAAACAGGGGTTTGAACACTGAAGCTTTCTTT; CDR3: CSINRGLNTEAFF
J: TRBJ2-5; D: TRBD2; V: TRBV6-5; size: few; DNA: TGTGCCAGCAGTTTACGAGCGGGAGGTAGGGAGACCCAGTACTTC; CDR3: CASSLRAGGRETQYF
J: TRBJ2-7; D: TRBD2; V: TRBV5-5; size: .; DNA: TGTGCCAGCAGCGCTACCGGGACTAACCACTACGAGCAGTACTTC; CDR3: CASSATGTNHYEQYF
J: TRBJ1-5; D: .; V: TRBV6-5; size: .; DNA: TGTGCCAGCAGTTACTCTGGGGGCGGGAATCAGCCCCAGCATTTT; CDR3: CASSYSGGGNQPQHF
J: TRBJ1-6; D: .; V: TRBV19; size: .; DNA: TGTGCCAGTAAAGACAGGAGCTCCTATAATTCACCCCTCCACTTT; CDR3: CASKDRSSYNSPLHF
J: TRBJ2-3; D: TRBD2; V: TRBV5-6; size: .; DNA: TGTGCCAGCAGCCAAGCGGGAGGGAGCGCAGATACGCAGTATTTT; CDR3: CASSQAGGSADTQYF
J: TRBJ2-1; D: .; V: TRBV4-1; size: .; DNA: TGCGCCAGCAGCCAAAGGGGGAATTCCTACAATGAGCAGTTCTTC; CDR3: CASSQRGNSYNEQFF
J: TRBJ2-7; D: TRBD1; V: TRBV13; size: .; DNA: TGTGCCACCAGGCCGACAGGGGGTCCCCTTGAGCAGTACTTC; CDR3: CATRPTGGPLEQYF
J: TRBJ1-1; D: TRBD1; V: TRBV28; size: .; DNA: TGTGCCAGCAGCCAGACAGGGACTGAAGCTTTCTTT; CDR3: CASSQTGTEAFF
J: TRBJ2-7; D: .; V: TRBV28; size: .; DNA: TGTGCCAGCAGCGGACTGACCCTAAGTACCTACGAGCAGTACTTC; CDR3: CASSGLTLSTYEQYF
J: TRBJ2-5; D: .; V: TRBV6-1; size: .; DNA: TGTGCCAGCAGCAACGGGTGGGCCCAGTACTTC; CDR3: CASSNGWAQYF
J: TRBJ2-4; D: .; V: TRBV21-1; size: .; DNA: TGTGCCAGCAGCAAAGTGGTGGGGACTAGCGGGAGGCAAGCCAAAAACATTCAGTACTTC; CDR3: CASSKVVGTSGRQAKNIQYF
J: TRBJ2-7; D: TRBD2; V: TRBV5-4; size: .; DNA: TGTGCCAGCAGCGGACCGTCCGGGGGGTCGCCTTACGAGCAGTACTTC; CDR3: CASSGPSGGSPYEQYF
J: TRBJ1-2; D: .; V: TRBV4-1; size: .; DNA: TGCGCCAGCAGCCTAGGACAGTCCTATGGCTACACCTTC; CDR3: CASSLGQSYGYTF
J: TRBJ1-1; D: .; V: TRBV2; size: .; DNA: TGTGCCAGCAGTGAAGGGCGGCGGACTGAAGCTTTCTTT; CDR3: CASSEGRRTEAFF
J: TRBJ2-1; D: .; V: TRBV28; size: .; DNA: TGTGCCAGCAGTTCGGTTTACAATGAGCAGTTCTTC; CDR3: CASSSVYNEQFF